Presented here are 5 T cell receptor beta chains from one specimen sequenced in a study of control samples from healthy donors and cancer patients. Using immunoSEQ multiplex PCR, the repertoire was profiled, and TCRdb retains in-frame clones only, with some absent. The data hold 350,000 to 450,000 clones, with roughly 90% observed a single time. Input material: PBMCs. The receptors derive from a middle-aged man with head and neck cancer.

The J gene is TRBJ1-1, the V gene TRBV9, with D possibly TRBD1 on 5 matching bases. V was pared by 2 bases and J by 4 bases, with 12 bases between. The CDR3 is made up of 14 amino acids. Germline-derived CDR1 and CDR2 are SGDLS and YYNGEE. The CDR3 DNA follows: TGTGCCAGCAGCGTGACCCAGGGAGGCACTGAAGCTTTCTTT. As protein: CASSVTQGGTEAFF.

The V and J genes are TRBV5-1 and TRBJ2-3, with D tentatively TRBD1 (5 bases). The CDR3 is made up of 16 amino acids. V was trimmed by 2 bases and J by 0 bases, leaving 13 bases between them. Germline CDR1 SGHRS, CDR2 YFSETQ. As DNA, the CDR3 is TGCGCCAGCAGCTTCGAGGTGGGGCTTAGCACAGATACGCAGTATTTT. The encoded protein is CASSFEVGLSTDTQYF. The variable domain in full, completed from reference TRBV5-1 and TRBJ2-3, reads KAGVTQTPRYLIKTRGQQVTLSCSPISGHRSVSWYQQTPGQGLQFLFEYFSETQRNKGNFPGRFSGRQFSNSRSEMNVSTLELGDSALYLCASSFEVGLSTDTQYFGPGTRLTVL.

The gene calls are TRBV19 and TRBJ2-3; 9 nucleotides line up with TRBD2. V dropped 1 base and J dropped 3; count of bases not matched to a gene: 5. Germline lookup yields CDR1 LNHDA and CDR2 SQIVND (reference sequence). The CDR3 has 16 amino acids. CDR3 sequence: CASSIGASGATDTQYF. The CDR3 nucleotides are TGTGCCAGTAGTATAGGCGCTAGCGGGGCGACAGATACGCAGTATTTT.

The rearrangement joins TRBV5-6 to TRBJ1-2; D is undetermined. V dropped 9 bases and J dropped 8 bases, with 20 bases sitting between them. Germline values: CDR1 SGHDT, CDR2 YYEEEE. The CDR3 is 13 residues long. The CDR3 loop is CATAPGIGKGYTF. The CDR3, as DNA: TGTGCCACCGCGCCGGGGATCGGGAAAGGCTACACCTTC.

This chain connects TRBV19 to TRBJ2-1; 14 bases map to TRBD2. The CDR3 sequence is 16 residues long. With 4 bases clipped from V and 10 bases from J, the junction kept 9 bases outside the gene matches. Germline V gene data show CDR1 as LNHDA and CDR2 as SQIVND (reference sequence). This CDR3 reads CASSRSGTSGRGEQFF. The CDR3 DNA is TGTGCCAGTAGTAGATCCGGGACTAGCGGGAGAGGGGAGCAGTTCTTC.